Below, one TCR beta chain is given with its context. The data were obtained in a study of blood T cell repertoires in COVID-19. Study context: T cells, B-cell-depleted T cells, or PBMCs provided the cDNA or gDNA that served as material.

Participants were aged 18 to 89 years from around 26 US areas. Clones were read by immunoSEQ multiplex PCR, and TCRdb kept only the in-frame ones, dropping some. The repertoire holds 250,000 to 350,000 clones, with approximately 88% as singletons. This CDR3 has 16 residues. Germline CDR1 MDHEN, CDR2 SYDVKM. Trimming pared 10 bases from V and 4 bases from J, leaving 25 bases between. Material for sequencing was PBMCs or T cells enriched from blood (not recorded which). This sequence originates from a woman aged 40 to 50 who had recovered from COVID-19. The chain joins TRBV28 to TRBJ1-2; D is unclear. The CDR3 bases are TGTGCCACCGAGTTGGGCCCCCGAGCCGGTAGCTATGGCTACACCTTC. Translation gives CATELGPRAGSYGYTF.